This entry lists 28 T cell receptor beta chains sequenced from one sample in a study of identifying expanded T cells in peripheral blood. The assay was immunoSEQ multiplex PCR, and TCRdb's table has in-frame clones only and misses some. The sample lists approximately 100,000 clones; around nine tenths were seen once. The sample comprised blood. These receptors all come from a person between 18 and 75 years old in good health.

In DNA form, the CDR3 reads TGTGCCAGCAACACCGATAGGAGGACCGGGGAGCTGTTTTTT. Amino acid sequence: CASNTDRRTGELFF. V gene TRBV7-2 combines with J gene TRBJ2-2, with D tentatively TRBD2 (5 bases). The germline CDR1 and CDR2 sequences are SGHTA and FQGNSA. CDR3 length: 14 amino acids. V lost 7 bases, J lost 5 bases, and 14 bases lay in between. The variable domain in full, with the rest retrieved from reference TRBV7-2 and TRBJ2-2, is GAGVSQSPSNKVTEKGKDVELRCDPISGHTALYWYRQSLGQGLEFLIYFQGNSAPDKSGLPSDRFSAERTGGSVSTLTIQRTQQEDSAVYLCASNTDRRTGELFFGEGSRLTVL.

The chain joins TRBV4-3 to TRBJ2-2, with TRBD2 as a possible D gene (7 bases). CDR3 length: 20 residues. The V and J ends lost 1 base and 4 bases respectively, with 25 bases between them. CDR1 and CDR2 (germline): LGHNA, YSLEER. The CDR3 DNA follows: TGCGCCAGCAGCCAAGGACCCCAGGGTTTGGCGGGGGCCGGCACCGGGGAGCTGTTTTTT. It encodes CASSQGPQGLAGAGTGELFF.

The CDR3 sequence: CASSPTSGGPRTQYF. The CDR3 DNA follows: TGTGCCAGCAGTCCGACTAGCGGGGGCCCCAGGACCCAGTACTTC. The gene calls are TRBV2 and TRBJ2-5, with 12 bases that match TRBD2. After removal of 5 bases from V and 7 bases from J, the junction contained 8 bases not matched to a gene. The CDR3 is 15 amino acids. Germline loops: CDR1 SNHLY, CDR2 FYNNEI.

This clone was counted once. The chain is built from TRBV6-1 and TRBJ2-7, with unresolved D. V lost 5 bases and J lost 0, with 5 bases in between. CDR3 length: 12 amino acids. Germline values: CDR1 MNHNS, CDR2 SASEGT. The CDR3 nucleotides are TGTGCCAGCAGTTTCCTCTCCTACGAGCAGTACTTC. Amino acids: CASSFLSYEQYF.

The gene calls are TRBV5-4 and TRBJ2-4, with 10 bases identical to TRBD2. V lost 4 bases and J lost 8; bases outside the gene matches: 3. The CDR3 is 13 amino acids. Germline-derived CDR1 and CDR2 are SGHNT and YYREEE (reference sequence). CDR3 sequence: CASSQGTSDIQYF. In nucleotides, the CDR3 is TGTGCCAGCAGCCAGGGGACTAGCGACATTCAGTACTTC.

The chain uses TRBV19 and TRBJ1-3; no definite D call. Trimming left V 6 bases short and J 0 bases short, with 21 bases between. CDR3 size: 18 residues. Germline V gives CDR1 LNHDA, CDR2 SQIVND (reference sequence). CDR3 sequence: CASSRTPGHQSSGNTIYF. The CDR3, as DNA: TGTGCCAGTAGCCGAACCCCAGGCCACCAGAGCTCTGGAAACACCATATATTTT.

The chain joins TRBV5-6 to TRBJ1-6, with 8 nucleotides matching TRBD1. The length of the CDR3 is 14 residues. Losses at the gene ends were 2 bases for V and 7 bases for J; bases not matched to a gene: 2. Per the germline V gene, CDR1 is SGHDT and CDR2 is YYEEEE. CDR3 amino acids: CASSFGQGNSPLHF. Here the CDR3 DNA reads TGTGCCAGCAGCTTCGGACAGGGAAATTCACCCCTCCACTTT. The full variable domain, with the rest looked up from reference TRBV5-6 and TRBJ1-6, is DAGVTQSPTHLIKTRGQQVTLRCSPKSGHDTVSWYQQALGQGPQFIFQYYEEEERQRGNFPDRFSGHQFPNYSSELNVNALLLGDSALYLCASSFGQGNSPLHFGNGTRLTVT.

The rearrangement joins TRBV7-2 to TRBJ2-7; unclear D gene. The germline gives CDR1 SGHTA, CDR2 FQGNSA. CDR3 size: 14 residues. Trimming shortened V by 2 bases and J by 3 bases, and 11 bases separated the two germline ends. In DNA, the CDR3 is TGTGCCAGCAGCTTAACATCGCCCCACTACGAGCAGTACTTC. It translates to CASSLTSPHYEQYF.

About this clone itself: One end of the junction fails to match germline, which may point to a read error. V and J are TRBV4-3 and TRBJ2-7; the D gene could be TRBD1 or TRBD2 (5 bases each). CDR1 is LGHNA, CDR2 YSLEER, per germline. The CDR3 covers 15 residues. CDR3 sequence: CASRQGAGGFYEQYF. The DNA for the CDR3 is TGCGCCAGCAGGCAAGGGGCAGGAGGATTCTACGAGCAGTACTTC.

V usage is TRBV11-2 and J usage is TRBJ1-2; D is undetermined. With 3 bases removed from V and 0 bases from J, the gap between germline ends came to 20 bases. The CDR3 has 18 residues. Germline CDR1 is SGHAT and CDR2 is FQNNGV. The CDR3, as DNA: TGTGCCAGCAGCTTCCGTGGCCCAGGAGGATTTTCTAACTATGGCTACACCTTC. This encodes CASSFRGPGGFSNYGYTF. The variable domain in full, completed from reference TRBV11-2 and TRBJ1-2, reads EAGVAQSPRYKIIEKRQSVAFWCNPISGHATLYWYQQILGQGPKLLIQFQNNGVVDDSQLPKDRFSAERLKGVDSTLKIQPAKLEDSAVYLCASSFRGPGGFSNYGYTFGSGTRLTVV.

The J gene is TRBJ2-4, the V gene TRBV6-6; TRBD1 matches at 7 bases. The CDR3 runs 14 residues. Germline V CDR1 and CDR2: MNHNY, SVGAGI (reference sequence). The ends lost 6 bases at V and 9 bases at J; junction bases unmatched: 11. CDR3 in DNA: TGTGCCAGCAGCGACATTGACAGGGCGGGCATTCAGTACTTC. Amino acid sequence: CASSDIDRAGIQYF.

As for this clone: This same CDR3 is encoded by further DNA sequences in the sample. The rearrangement joins TRBV7-2 to TRBJ2-7; D gene uncertain. V dropped 5 bases and J dropped 4 bases, with 6 bases sitting between them. Germline assignment: CDR1 SGHTA and CDR2 FQGNSA. The CDR3 is made up of 11 amino acids. The CDR3 reads CASSLLYEQYF. The DNA of the CDR3 is TGTGCCAGCAGCCTGCTTTACGAGCAGTACTTC.

V and J are TRBV21-1 and TRBJ1-5; no DNA check was done on the table's D call, TRBD1. TRBV21-1 is classified as a pseudogene. The CDR3 is 15 amino acids. DNA for the CDR3: TGTGCCAGCAGCGAGGACAGGGAGGGCGATCAGCCCCAGCATTTT. Its protein product is CASSEDREGDQPQHF.

J is TRBJ1-2 and V is TRBV27, with D unclear. The CDR3 has 14 amino acids. Trimming took off 0 bases at V and 7 bases at J, with 12 bases between the two ends. Germline assignment: CDR1 MNHEY and CDR2 SMNVEV (reference sequence). CDR3 amino acids: CASSLSRQEAGYTF. The CDR3 DNA is TGTGCCAGCAGTTTATCGAGGCAGGAGGCTGGCTACACCTTC.

V is TRBV30 and J is TRBJ2-2, with TRBD1 as a possible D gene (7 bases). This CDR3 comprises 15 residues. Trimming took 7 bases from V and 7 from J, leaving 22 bases between them. Per the germline V gene, CDR1 is GTSNPN and CDR2 is SVGIG (reference sequence). CDR3 in DNA: TGTGCCTCGGACCATGGAGGGGGCGTTGGCGGGGAGCTGTTTTTT. This codes for CASDHGGGVGGELFF.

This chain links TRBV28 with TRBJ1-2, with 9 nucleotides matching TRBD1. Germline V CDR1 and CDR2: MDHEN, SYDVKM. The CDR3 has 14 amino acids. Germline trimming cut 7 bases from V and 8 bases from J; bases unmatched to any gene: 11. The CDR3 DNA reads as TGTGCCAGCACCCCATGGGGACAGGGTCGCGGCTACACCTTC. This translates into CASTPWGQGRGYTF.

This clone has a single count. The chain employs TRBV6-5 and TRBJ2-5, with D uncertain. The CDR3 has 13 amino acids. CDR1 is MNHEY, CDR2 SVGAGI, per germline. Trimming removed 5 bases at V and 5 bases at J, with 12 bases between. As DNA, the CDR3 is TGTGCCAGCAGTCCGACAAGAAGGGAGACCCAGTACTTC. Translated: CASSPTRRETQYF.

This rearrangement joins TRBV7-7 to TRBJ2-5, with 7 positions matching TRBD1. Trimming removed 2 bases from V and 3 bases from J; junction bases left unmatched: 6. Germline loops: CDR1 SSHAT, CDR2 FNYEAQ (reference sequence). This CDR3 comprises 15 residues. DNA for the CDR3: TGTGCCAGCAGCTTAAGGAAAACAGGGGAAGAGACCCAGTACTTC. Protein product: CASSLRKTGEETQYF. The full variable domain, in which reference TRBV7-7 and TRBJ2-5 provide the parts outside the CDR3, is GAGVSQSPRYKVTKRGQDVTLRCDPISSHATLYWYQQALGQGPEFLTYFNYEAQPDKSGLPSDRFSAERPEGSISTLTIQRTEQRDSAMYRCASSLRKTGEETQYFGPGTRLLVL.

This clone has a single count. This rearrangement joins TRBV5-1 to TRBJ1-2; TRBD1 might be the D (5 bases). The CDR3 has 16 amino acids. Trimming took 0 bases from V and 6 from J, leaving 18 bases between them. Germline-derived CDR1 and CDR2 are SGHRS and YFSETQ. CDR3 nucleotides: TGCGCCAGCAGCTTGGCCTCAGGGAGAAGTAGGAATGGCTACACCTTC. Its translation: CASSLASGRSRNGYTF.

Within the sample, this clone is medium-sized (0.01 to 0.1%). Other nucleotide sequences from this sample produce the same CDR3. The chain joins TRBV15 to TRBJ2-1; 8 bases line up with TRBD2. The V gene's germline CDR1 is LNHNV and CDR2 YYDKDF (reference sequence). The trim removed 1 base at V and 3 bases at J, leaving 2 bases unmatched. This CDR3 contains 15 residues. CDR3: CATSRVAGSYNEQFF. The CDR3 DNA reads as TGTGCCACCAGCAGAGTAGCGGGGAGCTACAATGAGCAGTTCTTC.

The chain joins TRBV6-5 to TRBJ2-3, with D uncertain. There are 15 residues in the CDR3. The ends were cut back, 1 base at V and 5 bases at J, with 13 bases in the middle. Germline values: CDR1 MNHEY, CDR2 SVGAGI. The CDR3 DNA reads as TGTGCCAGCAGTTACTTATCTTCGGCACTAGATACGCAGTATTTT. It encodes CASSYLSSALDTQYF.

The chain recombines TRBV6-4 with TRBJ1-4, with D possibly matching TRBD1 (5 bases). Trimming shortened V by 6 bases and J by 4 bases, and 12 bases separated the two germline ends. This CDR3 is built from 14 residues. Germline V CDR1 and CDR2: MRHNA, SNTAGT. CDR3 sequence reads: CASSPDRFNEKLFF. In nucleotides, the CDR3 is TGTGCCAGCAGCCCCGACAGATTTAATGAAAAACTGTTTTTT.

This clone was detected only once. J is TRBJ1-4 and V is TRBV25-1, with 9 positions matching TRBD1. V was pared by 2 bases and J by 5 bases, with 3 bases of the junction left unmatched. The CDR3 is 15 residues long. Germline CDR1 reads MGHDK; CDR2 reads SYGVNS. The chain's CDR3 is CASSERDRVNEKLFF. CDR3 in DNA: TGTGCCAGCAGTGAACGGGACAGGGTAAATGAAAAACTGTTTTTT. The full variable domain, rest sourced from reference TRBV25-1 and TRBJ1-4, is EADIYQTPRYLVIGTGKKITLECSQTMGHDKMYWYQQDPGMELHLIHYSYGVNSTEKGDLSSESTVSRIRTEHFPLTLESARPSHTSQYLCASSERDRVNEKLFFGSGTQLSVL.

The CDR3 nucleotides are TGTGCCAGCAGTTTCCCTGGGAGAAGGCAGTACTTC. Translating it yields CASSFPGRRQYF. The V gene is TRBV27, the J gene TRBJ2-7, with D perhaps TRBD2 (5 bases). This CDR3 is built from 12 residues. Between the trimmed V and J ends, which lost 3 bases and 9 bases, there was a span of 12 bases. CDR1 MNHEY and CDR2 SMNVEV come from the germline V gene (reference sequence).

The chain is built from TRBV5-1 and TRBJ2-1; weak D call: TRBD2 (6 bases). Germline lookup yields CDR1 SGHRS and CDR2 YFSETQ. The CDR3 is 17 amino acids. V was cut by 0 bases and J by 8 bases, with 21 bases left in between. The CDR3 DNA reads TGCGCCAGCAGCTTGGGACGCGCCGCGGGGCAACACGATGAGCAGTTCTTC. Its protein is CASSLGRAAGQHDEQFF.

In its sample, this clone was seen once. The V and J genes are TRBV28 and TRBJ2-1; D possibly matches TRBD1 or TRBD2 (5 bases each). Germline CDR1 MDHEN, CDR2 SYDVKM. The CDR3 has 15 residues. Trimming left V 2 bases short and J 6 bases short, with 14 bases between. This CDR3 reads CASSLGLGPLNEQFF. CDR3 DNA: TGTGCCAGCAGTTTAGGTTTGGGACCACTCAATGAGCAGTTCTTC.

The rearrangement links TRBV6-5 to TRBJ1-5; D is uncertain. Germline CDR1 reads MNHEY; CDR2 reads SVGAGI. V lost 2 bases, J lost 4 bases, and 6 bases lay in between. This CDR3 comprises 13 residues. This CDR3 reads CASSYGLNQPQHF. CDR3 DNA sequence: TGTGCCAGCAGTTACGGCCTTAATCAGCCCCAGCATTTT.

This clone was observed a single time. Given a much more abundant clone one base away, this may be a read error. This chain's CDR3 is CASSLAGVNYEQYF. The CDR3 DNA sequence: TGTGCCAGCAGCTTAGCGGGGGTGAATTACGAGCAGTACTTC. V usage is TRBV7-8 and J usage is TRBJ2-7, with D tentatively TRBD1 or TRBD2 (5 bases each). Trimming took off 0 bases at V and 4 bases at J, with 10 bases between the two ends. CDR3 length: 14 amino acids. Germline V gene sequence: CDR1 SGHVS, CDR2 FQNEAQ.